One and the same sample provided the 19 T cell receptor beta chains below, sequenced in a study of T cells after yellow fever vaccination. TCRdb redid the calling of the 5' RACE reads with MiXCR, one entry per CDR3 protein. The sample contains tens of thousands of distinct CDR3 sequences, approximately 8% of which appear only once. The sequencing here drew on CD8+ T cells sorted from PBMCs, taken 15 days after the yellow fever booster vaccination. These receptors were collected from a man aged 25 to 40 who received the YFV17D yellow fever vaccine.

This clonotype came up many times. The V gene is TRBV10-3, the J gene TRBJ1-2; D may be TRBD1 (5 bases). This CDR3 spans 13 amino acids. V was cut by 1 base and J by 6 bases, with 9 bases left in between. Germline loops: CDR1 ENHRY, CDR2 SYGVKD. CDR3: CAISELGGDGYTF. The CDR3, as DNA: TGTGCCATCAGTGAGTTGGGAGGGGATGGCTACACCTTC.

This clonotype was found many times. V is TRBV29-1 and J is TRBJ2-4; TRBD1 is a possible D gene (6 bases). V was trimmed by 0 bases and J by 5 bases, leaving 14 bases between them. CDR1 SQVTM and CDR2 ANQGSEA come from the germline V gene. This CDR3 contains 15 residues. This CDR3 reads CSVEDGMAGENIQYF. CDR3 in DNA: TGCAGCGTTGAAGACGGAATGGCAGGGGAAAACATTCAGTACTTC.

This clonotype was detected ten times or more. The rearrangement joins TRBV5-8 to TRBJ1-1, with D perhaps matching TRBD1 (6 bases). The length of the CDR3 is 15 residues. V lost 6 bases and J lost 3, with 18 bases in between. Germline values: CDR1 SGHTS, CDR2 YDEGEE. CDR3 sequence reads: CASTGSGAPYTEAFF. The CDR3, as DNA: TGTGCCAGCACCGGATCGGGGGCCCCGTACACTGAAGCTTTCTTT. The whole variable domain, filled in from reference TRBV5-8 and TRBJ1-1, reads EAGVTQSPTHLIKTRGQQATLRCSPISGHTSVYWYQQALGLGLQFLLWYDEGEERNRGNFPPRFSGRQFPNYSSELNVNALELEDSALYLCASTGSGAPYTEAFFGQGTRLTVV.

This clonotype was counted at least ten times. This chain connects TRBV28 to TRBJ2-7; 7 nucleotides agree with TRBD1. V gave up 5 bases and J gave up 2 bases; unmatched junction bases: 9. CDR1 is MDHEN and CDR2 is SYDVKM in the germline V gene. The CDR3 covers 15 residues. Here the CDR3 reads CASSPWAGTAYEQYF. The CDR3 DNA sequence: TGTGCCAGCAGTCCATGGGCCGGGACAGCCTACGAGCAGTACTTC. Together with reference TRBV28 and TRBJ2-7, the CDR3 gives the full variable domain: DVKVTQSSRYLVKRTGEKVFLECVQDMDHENMFWYRQDPGLGLRLIYFSYDVKMKEKGDIPEGYSVSREKKERFSLILESASTNQTSMYLCASSPWAGTAYEQYFGPGTRLTVT.

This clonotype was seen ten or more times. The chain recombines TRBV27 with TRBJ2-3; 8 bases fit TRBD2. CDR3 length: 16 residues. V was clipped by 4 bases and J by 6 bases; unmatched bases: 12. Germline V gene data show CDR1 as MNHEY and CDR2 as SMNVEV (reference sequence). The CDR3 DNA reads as TGTGCCAGCAGTTCCCTTAGCGGGAACTCACTTGATACGCAGTATTTT. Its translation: CASSSLSGNSLDTQYF.

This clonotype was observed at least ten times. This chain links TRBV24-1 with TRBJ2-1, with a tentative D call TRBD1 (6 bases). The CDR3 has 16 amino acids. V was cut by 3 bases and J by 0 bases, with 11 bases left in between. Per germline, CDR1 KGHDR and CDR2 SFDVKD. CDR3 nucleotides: TGTGCCACCAGTGATGGACAGTTCAGCTCCTACAATGAGCAGTTCTTC. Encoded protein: CATSDGQFSSYNEQFF.

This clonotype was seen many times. The CDR3 sequence: CASSQWDRSSYNSPLHF. The CDR3 nucleotides are TGCGCCAGCAGCCAGTGGGACCGAAGCTCCTATAATTCACCCCTCCACTTT. J is TRBJ1-6 and V is TRBV4-3; D may be TRBD1 (5 bases). Trimming removed 3 bases at V and 0 bases at J, with 12 bases between. Germline V gene lookup returns CDR1 LGHNA and CDR2 YSLEER. CDR3 length: 17 amino acids.

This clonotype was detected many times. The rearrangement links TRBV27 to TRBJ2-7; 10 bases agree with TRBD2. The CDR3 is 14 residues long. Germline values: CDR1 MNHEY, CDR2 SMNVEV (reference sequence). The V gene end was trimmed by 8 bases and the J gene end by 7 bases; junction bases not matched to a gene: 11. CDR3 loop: CASDSLAGAGEQYF. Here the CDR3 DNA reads TGTGCCAGCGACTCCCTAGCGGGAGCGGGGGAGCAGTACTTC.

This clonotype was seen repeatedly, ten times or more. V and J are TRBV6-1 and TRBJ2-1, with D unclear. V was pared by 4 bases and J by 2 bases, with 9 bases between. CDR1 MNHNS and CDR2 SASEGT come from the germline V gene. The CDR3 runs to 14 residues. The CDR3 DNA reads TGTGCCAGCAGTGGGGATCGTCCCTACAATGAGCAGTTCTTC. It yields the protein CASSGDRPYNEQFF.

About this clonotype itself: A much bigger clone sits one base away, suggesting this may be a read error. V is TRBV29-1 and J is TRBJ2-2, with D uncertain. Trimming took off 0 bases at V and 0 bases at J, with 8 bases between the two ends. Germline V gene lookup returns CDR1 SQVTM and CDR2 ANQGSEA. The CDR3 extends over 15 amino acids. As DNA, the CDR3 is TGCAGCGTTGAAGATCCCGGAGCGAACACCGGGGAGCTGTTTTTT. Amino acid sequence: CSVEDPGANTGELFF.

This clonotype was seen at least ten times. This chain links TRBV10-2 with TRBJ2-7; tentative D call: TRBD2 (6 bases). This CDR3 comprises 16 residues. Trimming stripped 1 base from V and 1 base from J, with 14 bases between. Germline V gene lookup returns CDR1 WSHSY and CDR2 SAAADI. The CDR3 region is CASSELGGVISYEQYF. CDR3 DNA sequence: TGCGCCAGCAGTGAGTTGGGAGGTGTAATTTCCTACGAGCAGTACTTC.

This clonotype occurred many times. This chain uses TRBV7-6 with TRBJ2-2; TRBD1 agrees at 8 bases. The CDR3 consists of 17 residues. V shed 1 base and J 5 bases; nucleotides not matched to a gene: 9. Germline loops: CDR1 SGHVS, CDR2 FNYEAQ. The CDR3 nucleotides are TGTGCCAGCAGCTTAGGGCCAGGGGGCGCCTTTACCGGGGAGCTGTTTTTT. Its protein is CASSLGPGGAFTGELFF.

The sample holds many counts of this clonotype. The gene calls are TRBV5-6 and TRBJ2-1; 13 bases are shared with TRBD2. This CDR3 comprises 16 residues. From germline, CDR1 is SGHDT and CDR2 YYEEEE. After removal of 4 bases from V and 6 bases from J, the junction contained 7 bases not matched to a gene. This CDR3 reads CASSTGLAGVGNEQFF. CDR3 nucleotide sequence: TGTGCCAGCAGCACAGGACTAGCGGGGGTAGGCAATGAGCAGTTCTTC. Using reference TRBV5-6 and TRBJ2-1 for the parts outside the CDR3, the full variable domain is DAGVTQSPTHLIKTRGQQVTLRCSPKSGHDTVSWYQQALGQGPQFIFQYYEEEERQRGNFPDRFSGHQFPNYSSELNVNALLLGDSALYLCASSTGLAGVGNEQFFGPGTRLTVL.

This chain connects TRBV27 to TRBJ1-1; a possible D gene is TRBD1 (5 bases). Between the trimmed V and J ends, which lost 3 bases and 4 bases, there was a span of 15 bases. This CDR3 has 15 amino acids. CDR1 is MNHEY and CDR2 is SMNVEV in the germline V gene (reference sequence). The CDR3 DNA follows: TGTGCCAGCAGTTTGAACGGGGGGGGGGGCACTGAAGCTTTCTTT. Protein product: CASSLNGGGGTEAFF.

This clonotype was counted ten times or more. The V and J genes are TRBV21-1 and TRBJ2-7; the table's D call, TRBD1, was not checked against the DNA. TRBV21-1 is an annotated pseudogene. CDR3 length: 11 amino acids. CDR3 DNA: TGTGCCAGCAGCAAGGTCCCTGAGCAGTACTTC. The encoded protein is CASSKVPEQYF.

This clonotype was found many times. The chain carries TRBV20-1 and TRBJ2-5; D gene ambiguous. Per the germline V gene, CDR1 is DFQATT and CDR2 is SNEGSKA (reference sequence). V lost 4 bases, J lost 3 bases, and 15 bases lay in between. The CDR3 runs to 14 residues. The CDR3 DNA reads TGCAGTGCTATCCCTCTTTTTTGGGAAGAGACCCAGTACTTC. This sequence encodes CSAIPLFWEETQYF.

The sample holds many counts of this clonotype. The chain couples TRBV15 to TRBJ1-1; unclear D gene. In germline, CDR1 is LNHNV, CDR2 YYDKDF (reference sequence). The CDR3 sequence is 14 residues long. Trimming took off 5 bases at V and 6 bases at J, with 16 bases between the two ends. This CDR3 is CATSLLLETSEAFF. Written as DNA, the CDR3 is TGTGCCACCAGCCTCCTTCTGGAGACGTCTGAAGCTTTCTTT.

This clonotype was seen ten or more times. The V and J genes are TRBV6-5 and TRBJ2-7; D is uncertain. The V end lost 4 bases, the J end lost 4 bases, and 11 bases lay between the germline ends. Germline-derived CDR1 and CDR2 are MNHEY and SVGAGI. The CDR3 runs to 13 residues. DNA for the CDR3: TGTGCCAGCAGTTCCGGAAGGGTATACGAGCAGTACTTC. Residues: CASSSGRVYEQYF.

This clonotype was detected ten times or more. Here the CDR3 DNA reads TGCGCCAGCAGCTTTCCAGACAGGGGTCCTCAGCCCCAGCATTTT. Amino acids: CASSFPDRGPQPQHF. The rearrangement joins TRBV5-1 to TRBJ1-5, with TRBD1 matching 8 bases. The trim removed 2 bases at V and 6 bases at J, leaving 7 bases unmatched. CDR3 length equals 15 residues. Germline values: CDR1 SGHRS, CDR2 YFSETQ. The whole variable domain, remainder taken from reference TRBV5-1 and TRBJ1-5, is KAGVTQTPRYLIKTRGQQVTLSCSPISGHRSVSWYQQTPGQGLQFLFEYFSETQRNKGNFPGRFSGRQFSNSRSEMNVSTLELGDSALYLCASSFPDRGPQPQHFGDGTRLSIL.